Each of the 23 T cell receptor beta chains below was sequenced from the same sample in a study of OX40 agonist ivuxolimab in advanced cancers. Libraries came from the immunoSEQ multiplex PCR assay. Not all clones reach the TCRdb copy of this immuneACCESS table, which keeps in-frame sequences only. Checked studies attribute under half of the gap to unresolved V genes and leave the rest unexplained. The sample contains around 68,000 clones, about 91% of them found a single time. The ten largest clones represent 1% to 1.2% of the sample. The input for sequencing was CD4+ or CD8+ T cells sorted from blood, taken in a trial of the OX40 agonist ivuxolimab. Receptors originate from an adult with an advanced solid tumor such as melanoma, head and neck, liver or kidney cancer.

This chain joins TRBV9 and TRBJ1-1; D is unresolved. The CDR3 sequence is 12 residues long. The germline CDR1 and CDR2 sequences are SGDLS and YYNGEE. Trimming removed 4 bases from V and 8 bases from J, with 12 bases in between. The CDR3 DNA reads TGTGCCAGCAGCTCAAGTGGGGAGGAAGCTTTCTTT. It yields the protein CASSSSGEEAFF. The full variable domain, its missing parts supplied by reference TRBV9 and TRBJ1-1, is DSGVTQTPKHLITATGQRVTLRCSPRSGDLSVYWYQQSLDQGLQFLIQYYNGEERAKGNILERFSAQQFPDLHSELNLSSLELGDSALYFCASSSSGEEAFFGQGTRLTVV.

The V call is TRBV10-3, the J call TRBJ1-2, with D maybe TRBD1 (5 bases). Germline V gene lookup returns CDR1 ENHRY and CDR2 SYGVKD. The V and J ends lost 4 bases and 3 bases respectively, with 12 bases between them. The CDR3 runs 14 residues. CDR3 DNA: TGTGCCATCAGTGCCTTGGGGGGGGACTATGGCTACACCTTC. Its protein is CAISALGGDYGYTF.

The rearrangement joins TRBV5-1 to TRBJ1-2, with D unresolved. This CDR3 is built from 15 residues. V lost 2 bases to trimming and J lost 4 bases, with 15 bases between them. The germline V gene has CDR1 SGHRS and CDR2 YFSETQ. The CDR3 protein is CASSLLGSNIYGYTF. The CDR3 coding sequence is TGCGCCAGCAGCTTACTTGGATCCAACATCTATGGCTACACCTTC. The variable domain in full, completed from reference TRBV5-1 and TRBJ1-2, reads KAGVTQTPRYLIKTRGQQVTLSCSPISGHRSVSWYQQTPGQGLQFLFEYFSETQRNKGNFPGRFSGRQFSNSRSEMNVSTLELGDSALYLCASSLLGSNIYGYTFGSGTRLTVV.

The chain recombines TRBV5-1 with TRBJ1-2; TRBD1 matches 7 bases. The germline V gene encodes CDR1 SGHRS and CDR2 YFSETQ. Trimming cost V 1 base and J 2 bases; bases outside gene matches: 5. CDR3 size: 15 residues. CDR3 in DNA: TGCGCCAGCAGCTTGACGGGACAGCCGAACTATGGCTACACCTTC. Protein sequence: CASSLTGQPNYGYTF.

This rearrangement joins TRBV21-1 to TRBJ2-1; the DNA was not compared with TRBD1, the D call given in the table. TRBV21-1 is designated a pseudogene. This CDR3 region has 17 residues. The CDR3 spells CASSKITITGKVREQFF. In nucleotides, the CDR3 is TGTGCCAGCAGCAAAATAACAATAACAGGGAAGGTTCGGGAGCAGTTCTTC.

The CDR3 spells CASSLDRVNTEAFF. As DNA, the CDR3 is TGCGCCAGCAGCTTGGATAGGGTAAACACTGAAGCTTTCTTT. The chain uses TRBV5-1 and TRBJ1-1; no reliable D call. The length of the CDR3 is 14 residues. The germline V gene encodes CDR1 SGHRS and CDR2 YFSETQ. Between the trimmed V and J ends, which lost 0 bases and 2 bases, there was a span of 8 bases.

This rearrangement joins TRBV5-1 to TRBJ2-1, with D hard to call. This CDR3 region has 14 residues. Germline lookup yields CDR1 SGHRS and CDR2 YFSETQ. Trimming removed 0 bases at V and 8 bases at J, with 12 bases between. CDR3 protein: CASSLALGRDEQFF. The CDR3 DNA sequence: TGCGCCAGCAGCTTGGCCTTGGGTAGGGATGAGCAGTTCTTC.

Turning to this clone: Distinct nucleotide sequences in the sample also encode this CDR3. The DNA of the CDR3 is TGTGCCAGCAGTAGCACAGATACGCAGTATTTT. Amino acids: CASSSTDTQYF. The chain combines TRBV2 with TRBJ2-3; D gene unclear. Trimming shortened V by 5 bases and J by 0 bases, and 0 bases separated the two germline ends. The CDR3 covers 11 residues. From germline, CDR1 is SNHLY and CDR2 FYNNEI. Combining the CDR3 with reference TRBV2 and TRBJ2-3 gives the whole variable domain EPEVTQTPSHQVTQMGQEVILRCVPISNHLYFYWYRQILGQKVEFLVSFYNNEISEKSEIFDDQFSVERPDGSNFTLKIRSTKLEDSAMYFCASSSTDTQYFGPGTRLTVL.

This chain connects TRBV19 to TRBJ2-6; TRBD2 might be the D (6 bases). V lost 5 bases, J lost 1 base, and 12 bases lay in between. CDR3 length equals 16 residues. CDR1 is LNHDA and CDR2 is SQIVND in the germline V gene (reference sequence). Here the CDR3 reads CASSYAGISGANVLTF. DNA for the CDR3: TGTGCCAGTAGTTACGCGGGAATATCTGGGGCCAACGTCCTGACTTTC.

The genes are TRBV6-5 and TRBJ2-7; D possibly corresponds to TRBD1 (6 bases). The CDR3 contains 14 residues. Germline V CDR1 and CDR2: MNHEY, SVGAGI. V was pared by 2 bases and J by 6 bases, with 14 bases between. The CDR3 DNA is TGTGCCAGCAGTTACAACGAGGGGGTGGCCGAGCAGTACTTC. It specifies CASSYNEGVAEQYF.

This chain joins TRBV7-3 and TRBJ2-3, with 9 positions matching TRBD2. CDR3 length: 13 amino acids. Germline trimming cut 4 bases from V and 9 bases from J; bases unmatched to any gene: 5. Germline V gene data show CDR1 as SGHTA and CDR2 as FQGTGA. The CDR3 DNA is TGTGCCAGCAGCTACCCCGGGACTAGCACGCAGTATTTT. The encoded protein is CASSYPGTSTQYF.

The V gene is TRBV5-1, the J gene TRBJ1-2; D remains unclear. Between the trimmed V and J ends, which lost 5 bases and 4 bases, there was a span of 12 bases. Germline V gives CDR1 SGHRS, CDR2 YFSETQ. This CDR3 is built from 13 residues. CDR3 loop: CASRSLGLYGYTF. CDR3 sequence (DNA): TGCGCCAGCAGGTCTCTAGGGCTCTATGGCTACACCTTC.

This rearrangement joins TRBV4-1 to TRBJ2-5; TRBD2 is a possible D gene (7 bases). The CDR3 sequence is 18 residues long. Looked up from germline, CDR1 is MGHRA and CDR2 is YSYEKL. V lost 1 base and J lost 1, with 19 bases in between. DNA of the CDR3: TGCGCCAGCAGCCAAGTCTTCCGTTCGGGGGGCGCCCAAGAGACCCAGTACTTC. It specifies CASSQVFRSGGAQETQYF.

This clone was observed a single time. This specimen includes other DNA sequences encoding the same CDR3. The chain employs TRBV5-1 and TRBJ2-5; the D gene is possibly TRBD1 (6 bases). CDR1 is SGHRS, CDR2 YFSETQ, per germline. This CDR3 comprises 14 residues. V was clipped by 1 base and J by 5 bases, with 12 bases between them. The CDR3 bases are TGCGCCAGCAGCTTGACCCAGGGGCGGGAGACCCAGTACTTC. It yields the protein CASSLTQGRETQYF.

The genes are TRBV6-4 and TRBJ2-3, with TRBD2 matching 12 bases. Germline CDR1 reads MRHNA; CDR2 reads SNTAGT. CDR3 length equals 19 residues. Trimming took 5 bases from V and 0 from J; bases not matched to a gene: 12. CDR3 in DNA: TGTGCCAGCAGTTGCGACTACGGACTAGCGGGATCTAGCACAGATACGCAGTATTTT. This codes for CASSCDYGLAGSSTDTQYF.

V gene TRBV28 combines with J gene TRBJ1-5; tentatively, D is TRBD1 (6 bases). The V end lost 7 bases, the J end lost 5 bases, and 12 bases lay between the germline ends. The CDR3 sequence is 13 residues long. Germline V gene lookup returns CDR1 MDHEN and CDR2 SYDVKM. The CDR3 DNA reads TGTGCCAGCAACCTTCAGGGGTATCAGCCCCAGCATTTT. Amino acid sequence: CASNLQGYQPQHF.

The chain combines TRBV7-3 with TRBJ2-7; the match to TRBD2 covers 8 bases. The CDR3 totals 14 residues. Germline CDR1 reads SGHTA; CDR2 reads FQGTGA. The ends lost 5 bases at V and 6 bases at J; junction bases unmatched: 9. The CDR3 reads CASSLSGSLSEQYF. The DNA for the CDR3 is TGTGCCAGCAGCCTGAGCGGGAGTTTGAGCGAGCAGTACTTC.

Here the CDR3 DNA reads TGTGCCATCAGTGAGTCGGTGGAGACCCAGTACTTC. Its protein product is CAISESVETQYF. The V gene is TRBV10-3, the J gene TRBJ2-5; D is unresolved. Germline-derived CDR1 and CDR2 are ENHRY and SYGVKD. V lost 0 bases and J lost 5, with 4 bases in between. This CDR3 has 12 residues.

This chain connects TRBV30 to TRBJ1-5; D may be TRBD1 (5 bases). The CDR3 loop spans 13 amino acids. With 1 base removed from V and 3 bases from J, the gap between germline ends came to 7 bases. The germline V gene has CDR1 GTSNPN and CDR2 SVGIG (reference sequence). CDR3 nucleotides: TGTGCCTGGAGTGCAGGGCTCAATCAGCCCCAGCATTTT. Protein product: CAWSAGLNQPQHF. The variable domain in full, with the rest retrieved from reference TRBV30 and TRBJ1-5, is SQTIHQWPATLVQPVGSPLSLECTVEGTSNPNLYWYRQAAGRGLQLLFYSVGIGQISSEVPQNLSASRPQDRQFILSSKKLLLSDSGFYLCAWSAGLNQPQHFGDGTRLSIL.

The CDR3 region has the DNA TGTGCCAGCAGCCAGACTAGCGGGGGGGCCCCGGATGAGCAGTTCTTC. Protein sequence: CASSQTSGGAPDEQFF. The J gene is TRBJ2-1, the V gene TRBV4-2, with 14 positions matching TRBD2. This CDR3 has 16 residues. J lost 8 bases, V lost 3 bases, and 6 bases had no gene match. Germline V gives CDR1 LGHNA, CDR2 YNFKEQ.

The chain uses TRBV11-3 and TRBJ2-2, with 9 bases identical to TRBD2. From germline, CDR1 is SGHNT and CDR2 YENEEA. Trimming took 5 bases from V and 4 from J; bases not matched to a gene: 5. The CDR3 extends over 15 amino acids. The chain's CDR3 is CASSPTSGFTGELFF. The CDR3 nucleotides read TGTGCCAGCAGCCCGACTAGCGGTTTCACCGGGGAGCTGTTTTTT.

The chain links TRBV10-2 to TRBJ1-1; a possible D gene is TRBD1 (5 bases). Trimming stripped 7 bases from V and 4 bases from J, with 16 bases between. The CDR3 loop spans 14 amino acids. The germline V gene encodes CDR1 WSHSY and CDR2 SAAADI. CDR3 DNA sequence: TGCGCCAGCATACTTACAGCCGGGGGCACTGAAGCTTTCTTT. Translating gives CASILTAGGTEAFF.

Details on this clone: This sample also contains other DNA sequences that code for the same CDR3. V and J are TRBV5-1 and TRBJ2-5, with D maybe TRBD1 (5 bases). Trimming cost V 0 bases and J 2 bases, with 11 bases left between them. From germline, CDR1 is SGHRS and CDR2 YFSETQ. This CDR3 is built from 15 residues. The CDR3 region has the DNA TGCGCCAGCAGCTTGGACGGCACAGGACAAGAGACCCAGTACTTC. Its translation: CASSLDGTGQETQYF. Using reference TRBV5-1 and TRBJ2-5 for the parts outside the CDR3, the full variable domain is KAGVTQTPRYLIKTRGQQVTLSCSPISGHRSVSWYQQTPGQGLQFLFEYFSETQRNKGNFPGRFSGRQFSNSRSEMNVSTLELGDSALYLCASSLDGTGQETQYFGPGTRLLVL.